This TCR beta chain comes out of a study of shared clonotypes between healthy human individuals. Study outcomes and limitations: In the sorted subsets, rarefaction showed sequencing was incomplete despite large depth. Naive CD4 clonotypes overlapped across several donors at approximately 4.5%.

This clone came up once. Its target is not known. Germline V gene sequence: CDR1 SGHVS, CDR2 FNYEAQ. V was cut by 1 base and J by 8 bases, with 11 bases left in between. This CDR3 is built from 14 residues. Assay execution proceeded at the deep level. Some 32,000 T cell genomes, or 200 ng DNA, went into the sorted-subset replicate PCRs. Here immunoSEQ multiplex PCR was the method, and the copy in TCRdb shows in-frame clones only, minus some. Of about 110,000 clones listed, 68% were seen once; the top ten hold almost 25%. This TCR was sampled from a woman aged 30 to 39 in good health. The sequencing sample was made of memory CD8+ T cells sorted from blood. Subset specified: CD45RO+ cells pooled with CCR7-negative TemRA cells. The chain uses TRBV7-6 and TRBJ1-4; D perhaps matches TRBD1 (5 bases). CDR3 region: CASSLDRLEEKLFF. The DNA of the CDR3 is TGTGCCAGCAGCTTAGACAGGTTGGAAGAAAAACTGTTTTTT.